The T cell receptor (beta chain) under discussion was sequenced for a study of early T cells in non-severe SARS-CoV-2 infection. In its sample, this clonotype was seen a few times. What it binds is not known. General study findings and limits: VDJdb matching, biased toward anti-spike CD8 responses, missed private and CD4 specificities.

TCRdb reanalysed the 5' RACE reads using MiXCR and keeps one entry per CDR3 protein. The top ten clones hold roughly 22% of a sample with about 130,000 distinct CDR3 sequences, about 15% of them seen once. CDR1 and CDR2 (germline): SGHNT, YYREEE (reference sequence). The ends were cut back, 7 bases at V and 5 bases at J, with 14 bases in the middle. This CDR3 is built from 13 residues. The chain is built from TRBV5-4 and TRBJ2-3; D is tentatively TRBD1 or TRBD2 (5 bases each). Material: whole blood. The clonotype originates from an adult who was a healthcare worker with PCR-confirmed SARS-CoV-2 infection or an uninfected control (not recorded which). CDR3 loop: CASAGGLEDTQYF. DNA for the CDR3: TGTGCCAGCGCTGGGGGTTTAGAAGATACGCAGTATTTT.